Presented here are 29 T cell receptor beta chains from one specimen sequenced in a study of blood T cell repertoires in COVID-19. Some clones are missing from TCRdb's copy, which holds only in-frame ones; the method was immunoSEQ multiplex PCR. This sample has about 200,000 clones; about 93% occur once, and the top ten carry over 0.75%. The specimen was peripheral blood. Receptors originate from a man aged 60-69 years with COVID-19, enrolled during active disease.

The genes are TRBV7-3 and TRBJ2-5; TRBD1 is a possible D gene (5 bases). The V end lost 3 bases, the J end lost 0 bases, and 5 bases lay between the germline ends. The CDR3 covers 13 residues. Germline CDR1 SGHTA, CDR2 FQGTGA. CDR3 DNA sequence: TGTGCCAGCAGCTTGGGGCACCAAGAGACCCAGTACTTC. Translating gives CASSLGHQETQYF.

The chain is built from TRBV9 and TRBJ2-7; perhaps TRBD1 as D (6 bases). Germline V lookup: CDR1 SGDLS, CDR2 YYNGEE. The CDR3 is made up of 14 amino acids. The V end was cut by 4 bases, the J end by 1 base, with 12 bases between. The CDR3: CASSPHRASYEQYF. CDR3 nucleotides: TGTGCCAGCAGCCCGCACAGGGCTTCCTACGAGCAGTACTTC.

The chain couples TRBV29-1 to TRBJ1-1; TRBD1 matches 7 bases. V shed 1 base, J shed 4 bases, and the junction held 6 bases outside the gene matches. Per germline, CDR1 SQVTM and CDR2 ANQGSEA. This CDR3 comprises 14 residues. This CDR3 reads CSVEVTTGITEAFF. CDR3 coding DNA: TGCAGCGTTGAAGTAACGACAGGGATCACTGAAGCTTTCTTT.

The CDR3 is CASSSAWVAGHEQFF. CDR3 coding DNA: TGTGCCAGTAGTAGCGCTTGGGTGGCGGGGCATGAGCAGTTCTTC. This sequence joins TRBV19 and TRBJ2-1; a weak D match, TRBD2 (6 bases). Germline V gene sequence: CDR1 LNHDA, CDR2 SQIVND (reference sequence). CDR3 size: 15 residues. Trimming cost V 4 bases and J 8 bases, with 18 bases left between them.

The chain recombines TRBV5-1 with TRBJ2-1; 11 bases fit TRBD2. Germline lookup yields CDR1 SGHRS and CDR2 YFSETQ. J was trimmed by 8 bases and V by 0 bases; bases with no gene match: 13. The CDR3 has 18 residues. The CDR3 nucleotides read TGCGCCAGCAGCTTGGCTAATAGCGGGGGGGCTACGTTCCATGAGCAGTTCTTC. It encodes CASSLANSGGATFHEQFF.

The chain links TRBV19 to TRBJ1-5, with D maybe TRBD1 (6 bases). Trimming pared 6 bases from V and 4 bases from J, leaving 13 bases between. Per germline, CDR1 LNHDA and CDR2 SQIVND (reference sequence). The CDR3 covers 14 residues. Written as DNA, the CDR3 is TGTGCCAGTAGGATCGAAACAGGGAATCAGCCCCAGCATTTT. It yields the protein CASRIETGNQPQHF.

This clone appeared a single time. Here the CDR3 reads CASSFSRAVGEQFF. In DNA form, the CDR3 reads TGTGCCAGCAGCTTTTCCAGGGCGGTCGGGGAGCAGTTCTTC. The J gene is TRBJ2-1, the V gene TRBV5-5; perhaps TRBD1 as D (5 bases). V was cut by 2 bases and J by 10 bases, with 16 bases left in between. The V gene's germline CDR1 is SGHKS and CDR2 YYEKEE (reference sequence). This CDR3 contains 14 residues.

This chain connects TRBV5-6 to TRBJ2-2; 7 bases map to TRBD2. This CDR3 spans 16 amino acids. Trimming took 2 bases from V and 6 from J; bases not matched to a gene: 10. Germline V gene data show CDR1 as SGHDT and CDR2 as YYEEEE. CDR3 coding DNA: TGTGCCAGCAGCTTCGGAAGCGGGACCACCCCCGGGGAGCTGTTTTTT. Translation: CASSFGSGTTPGELFF.

The CDR3 bases are TGTGCCAGCAGTTTATCGATCAGGGTAGACAATGAGCAGTTCTTC. Protein product: CASSLSIRVDNEQFF. The chain couples TRBV27 to TRBJ2-1; D possibly corresponds to TRBD1 (5 bases). CDR1 and CDR2 (germline): MNHEY, SMNVEV (reference sequence). The CDR3 has 15 amino acids. Trimming removed 0 bases from V and 5 bases from J, with 11 bases in between.

The rearrangement links TRBV5-1 to TRBJ2-5, with D possibly being TRBD1 (6 bases). Germline loops: CDR1 SGHRS, CDR2 YFSETQ. The length of the CDR3 is 14 residues. Trimming shortened V by 3 bases and J by 5 bases, and 14 bases separated the two germline ends. The CDR3 reads CASSSQGLMETQYF. CDR3 coding DNA: TGCGCCAGCAGCTCGCAGGGGCTAATGGAGACCCAGTACTTC.

As concerns this clone: Other DNA sequences in this sample translate to the same CDR3. The J gene is TRBJ2-7, the V gene TRBV6-1; 8 nucleotides line up with TRBD1. The trim removed 3 bases at V and 4 bases at J, leaving 5 bases unmatched. CDR1 is MNHNS and CDR2 is SASEGT in the germline V gene. This CDR3 is 14 amino acids long. The CDR3 reads CASSDTGGPYEQYF. CDR3 in DNA: TGTGCCAGCAGTGATACAGGGGGACCGTACGAGCAGTACTTC.

The chain employs TRBV10-3 and TRBJ1-6, with 9 bases fitting TRBD1. CDR1 is ENHRY, CDR2 SYGVKD, per germline. The V and J ends lost 2 bases and 6 bases, in that order; junction bases with no gene match: 2. CDR3 length: 15 amino acids. The CDR3 region has the DNA TGTGCCATCAGTGAGGGGGGACAGGGTAATTCACCCCTCCACTTT. This gives the protein CAISEGGQGNSPLHF.

The chain has TRBV11-1 and TRBJ2-2, with 9 bases fitting TRBD2. The CDR3 has 18 amino acids. V gave up 0 bases and J gave up 0 bases; unmatched junction bases: 5. Germline-derived CDR1 and CDR2 are SGHAT and FQDESV (reference sequence). CDR3 sequence reads: CASSLALLAGTNTGELFF. CDR3 nucleotide sequence: TGTGCCAGCAGCTTAGCGCTTCTAGCGGGAACGAACACCGGGGAGCTGTTTTTT.

V usage is TRBV29-1 and J usage is TRBJ2-1; 13 positions agree with TRBD2. The germline V gene encodes CDR1 SQVTM and CDR2 ANQGSEA. The CDR3 runs to 16 residues. V lost 0 bases, J lost 8 bases, and 7 bases stayed unmatched. Written as DNA, the CDR3 is TGCAGCGTTGAAGATCGGACTAGCGGGAGTGGGGATGAGCAGTTCTTC. Translating gives CSVEDRTSGSGDEQFF.

The chain carries TRBV19 and TRBJ1-5, with 9 nucleotides matching TRBD1. CDR3 length equals 12 residues. Per germline, CDR1 LNHDA and CDR2 SQIVND (reference sequence). With 6 bases clipped from V and 9 bases from J, the junction kept 3 bases outside the gene matches. CDR3: CASRTGGRPQHF. CDR3 DNA: TGTGCCAGTAGGACAGGGGGGAGGCCCCAGCATTTT.

The chain joins TRBV12-3 or TRBV12-4 to TRBJ2-7; the D gene is possibly TRBD1 (6 bases). The CDR3 contains 11 residues. Trimming left V 4 bases short and J 5 bases short, with 6 bases between. The CDR3 DNA is TGTGCCAGCAGTTACAGGGACGAGCAGTACTTC. Amino acids: CASSYRDEQYF.

This clone was found a few times. The J gene is TRBJ2-7, the V gene TRBV2; TRBD2 is a possible D gene (5 bases). The CDR3 is 10 amino acids. Germline V gene lookup returns CDR1 SNHLY and CDR2 FYNNEI. The CDR3 protein is CASRLRDRVV. CDR3 nucleotides: TGTGCCAGCAGGCTCCGGGATCGGGTCGTC.

The V gene is TRBV7-9, the J gene TRBJ1-4; 9 bases map to TRBD1. V lost 2 bases and J lost 10; bases outside the gene matches: 8. The CDR3 extends over 15 amino acids. Germline CDR1 is SEHNR and CDR2 is FQNEAQ (reference sequence). The CDR3 nucleotides read TGTGCCAGCAGCTTAATGGACAGGGGTGGTGGAAAACTGTTTTTT. Protein sequence: CASSLMDRGGGKLFF.

The chain is built from TRBV4-2 and TRBJ1-6; 7 nucleotides align to TRBD1. This CDR3 comprises 17 residues. Unmatched junction bases numbered 9, after V lost 2 bases and J lost 5 bases. Germline V gives CDR1 LGHNA, CDR2 YNFKEQ. CDR3 residues: CASSQPQGRVNNSPLHF. The CDR3 DNA reads as TGTGCCAGCAGCCAACCACAGGGGAGAGTTAATAATTCACCCCTCCACTTT.

The chain links TRBV19 to TRBJ1-5, with a tentative D call TRBD1 (5 bases). The V end was cut by 7 bases, the J end by 7 bases, with 17 bases between. Germline V CDR1 and CDR2: LNHDA, SQIVND (reference sequence). This CDR3 comprises 14 residues. CDR3 DNA: TGTGCCAGTACCATATCGCGGGGCGGCCAGCCCCAGCATTTT. This codes for CASTISRGGQPQHF.

This rearrangement joins TRBV19 to TRBJ2-1, with 7 bases lining up with TRBD2. The CDR3 has 17 residues. V was clipped by 3 bases and J by 8 bases; unmatched bases: 16. CDR1 and CDR2 from the germline V gene are LNHDA and SQIVND (reference sequence). The CDR3 sequence: CASSIGIGRPRGDEQFF. The DNA for the CDR3 is TGTGCCAGTAGTATCGGGATCGGCCGGCCCCGGGGGGATGAGCAGTTCTTC.

V is TRBV18 and J is TRBJ2-7; 9 bases line up with TRBD1. The CDR3 is 14 residues long. V shed 0 bases and J 3 bases; nucleotides not matched to a gene: 0. Germline CDR1 is KGHSH and CDR2 is LQKENI. The CDR3 nucleotides are TGTGCCAGCTCACCACCGGGACAGGGCTACGAGCAGTACTTC. Protein product: CASSPPGQGYEQYF.

This rearrangement joins TRBV29-1 to TRBJ2-7, with no clear D. Germline values: CDR1 SQVTM, CDR2 ANQGSEA. Trimming shortened V by 6 bases and J by 0 bases, and 9 bases separated the two germline ends. The CDR3 consists of 12 residues. The CDR3 sequence is CSVALSSYEQYF. CDR3 bases: TGCAGCGTAGCCCTGAGCTCCTACGAGCAGTACTTC.

V gene TRBV9 combines with J gene TRBJ2-3; tentative D call: TRBD1 (5 bases). Germline values: CDR1 SGDLS, CDR2 YYNGEE. The CDR3 length is 15 residues. Trimming removed 5 bases at V and 7 bases at J, with 20 bases between. The CDR3, as DNA: TGTGCCAGCAGTTTAGACAGTATCATTCCGAATACGCAGTATTTT. Residues: CASSLDSIIPNTQYF.

This chain joins TRBV29-1 and TRBJ2-3; D call uncertain. CDR3 length: 14 residues. The V gene's germline CDR1 is SQVTM and CDR2 ANQGSEA. Trimming took off 7 bases at V and 2 bases at J, with 16 bases between the two ends. The CDR3 spells CSAVKQPNTDTQYF. The CDR3, as DNA: TGCAGCGCCGTGAAACAGCCTAACACAGATACGCAGTATTTT.

The rearrangement links TRBV2 to TRBJ1-3, with 7 nucleotides matching TRBD1. The CDR3 is 16 amino acids. V lost 6 bases to trimming and J lost 6 bases; unmatched junction nucleotides: 14. Germline V gene sequence: CDR1 SNHLY, CDR2 FYNNEI. This CDR3 is CASRGPRDRLSNTIYF. The CDR3 nucleotides are TGTGCCAGCAGGGGCCCCCGGGACAGACTTTCAAACACCATATATTTT.

V is TRBV5-1 and J is TRBJ2-5; 11 bases line up with TRBD1. The CDR3 is 16 amino acids. The germline V gene encodes CDR1 SGHRS and CDR2 YFSETQ. V shed 4 bases and J 0 bases; nucleotides not matched to a gene: 5. The CDR3 DNA reads TGCGCCAGCAGCCAAGGGACAGGGGGGTACCAAGAGACCCAGTACTTC. Translated: CASSQGTGGYQETQYF.

In its sample, this clone was seen once. The V call is TRBV12-5, the J call TRBJ2-7, with TRBD1 identical over 7 bases. The CDR3 runs to 13 residues. The junction had 5 bases not matched to a gene; V was cut back by 8 bases and J by 1 base. CDR1 and CDR2 from the germline V gene are LGHNT and FRNRAP. This CDR3 reads CASLWTGSYEQYF. The CDR3 nucleotides are TGTGCTAGTCTTTGGACAGGTTCCTACGAGCAGTACTTC.

The V call is TRBV4-3, the J call TRBJ2-1, with TRBD2 as a possible D gene (6 bases). The CDR3 spans 16 residues. The germline V gene has CDR1 LGHNA and CDR2 YSLEER. V lost 4 bases and J 5 bases, leaving 18 bases between the germline ends. CDR3 residues: CASSRRYGSADNEQFF. DNA for the CDR3: TGCGCCAGCAGCCGTCGCTACGGGAGTGCCGACAATGAGCAGTTCTTC.